This T cell receptor beta chain appears in the sequencing data of a study of molecular identifiers for immune sequencing clone quantification. Study summary: Sequencing covered four of five parts into which replicate RNA from around 20,000 or 100,000 naive CD8 cells was split. Study observations and caveats: Barcode collisions between identical TCR molecules could shrink estimates of highly expanded clone sizes.

Naive CD8 T cells were FACS-sorted by CD8+CD4-CCR7+CD45RA+ markers. This clonotype was detected ten times or more. As yet, its antigen is unknown. Each CDR3 protein gets one entry after TCRdb re-called the PCR reads with MiXCR. The sample lists about 640,000 distinct CDR3 sequences; nearly 20% were seen once. The CDR3 runs 13 residues. V gave up 4 bases and J gave up 6 bases; unmatched junction bases: 6. The germline V gene encodes CDR1 SEHNR and CDR2 FQNEAQ (reference sequence). The sequencing input was naive CD8+ T cells from blood, with Jurkat cell RNA spiked in. As to subset: FACS-sorted CD8+CD4-CCR7+CD45RA+ naive T cells. V is TRBV7-9 and J is TRBJ2-7; 7 bases line up with TRBD2. The receptor's source is a human donor in good health. Some libraries in this study had Jurkat cell RNA spiked in. In DNA, the CDR3 is TGTGCCAGCAGCTGGGGCGGGAGTAGCGAGCAGTACTTC. Its translation is CASSWGGSSEQYF.